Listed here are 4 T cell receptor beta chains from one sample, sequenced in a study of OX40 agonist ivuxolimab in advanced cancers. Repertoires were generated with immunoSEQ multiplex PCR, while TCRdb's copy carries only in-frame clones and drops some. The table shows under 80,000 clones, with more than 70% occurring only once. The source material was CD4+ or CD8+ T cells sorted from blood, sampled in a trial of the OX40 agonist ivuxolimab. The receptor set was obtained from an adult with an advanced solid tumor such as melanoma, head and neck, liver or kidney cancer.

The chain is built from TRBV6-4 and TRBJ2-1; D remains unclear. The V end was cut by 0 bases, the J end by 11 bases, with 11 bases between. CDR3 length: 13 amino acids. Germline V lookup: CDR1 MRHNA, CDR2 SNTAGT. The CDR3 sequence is CASSDSASAKQFF. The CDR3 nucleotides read TGTGCCAGCAGTGACTCGGCGTCAGCGAAGCAGTTCTTC.

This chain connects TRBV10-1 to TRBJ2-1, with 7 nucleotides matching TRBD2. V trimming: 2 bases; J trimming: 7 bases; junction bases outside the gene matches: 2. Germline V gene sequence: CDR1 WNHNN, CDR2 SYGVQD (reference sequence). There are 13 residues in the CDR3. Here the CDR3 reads CASSESGENEQFF. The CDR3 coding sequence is TGCGCCAGCAGTGAGAGCGGGGAAAATGAGCAGTTCTTC.

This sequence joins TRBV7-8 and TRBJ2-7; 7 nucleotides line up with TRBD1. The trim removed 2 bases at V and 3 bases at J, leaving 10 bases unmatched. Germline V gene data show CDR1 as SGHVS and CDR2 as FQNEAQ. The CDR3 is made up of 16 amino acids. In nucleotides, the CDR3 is TGTGCCAGCAGCTTATATGCCACCGGGACAGACTACGAGCAGTACTTC. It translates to CASSLYATGTDYEQYF.

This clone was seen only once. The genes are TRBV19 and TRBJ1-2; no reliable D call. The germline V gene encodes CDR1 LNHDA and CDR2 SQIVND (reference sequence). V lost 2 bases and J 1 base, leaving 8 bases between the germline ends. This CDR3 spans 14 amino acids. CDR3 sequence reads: CASSIIRDNYGYTF. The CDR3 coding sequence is TGTGCCAGTAGTATAATCCGGGATAACTATGGCTACACCTTC.